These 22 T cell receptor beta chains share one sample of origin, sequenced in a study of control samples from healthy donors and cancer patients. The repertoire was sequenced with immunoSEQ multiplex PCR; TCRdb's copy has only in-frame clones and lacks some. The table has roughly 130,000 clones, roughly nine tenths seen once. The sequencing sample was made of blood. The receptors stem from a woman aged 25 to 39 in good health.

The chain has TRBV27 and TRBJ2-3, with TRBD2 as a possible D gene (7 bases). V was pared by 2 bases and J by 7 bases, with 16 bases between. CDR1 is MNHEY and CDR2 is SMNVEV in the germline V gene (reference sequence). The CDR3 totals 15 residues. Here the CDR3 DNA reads TGTGCCAGCAGTTTAGCGGGAGTGGGGGCGTATACGCAGTATTTT. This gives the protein CASSLAGVGAYTQYF.

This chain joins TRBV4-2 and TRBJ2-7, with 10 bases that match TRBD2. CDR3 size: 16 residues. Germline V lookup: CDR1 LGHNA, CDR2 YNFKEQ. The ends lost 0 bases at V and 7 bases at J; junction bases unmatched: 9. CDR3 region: CASSQDKAGGPREQYF. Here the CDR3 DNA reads TGTGCCAGCAGCCAAGATAAAGCGGGAGGGCCCAGGGAGCAGTACTTC.

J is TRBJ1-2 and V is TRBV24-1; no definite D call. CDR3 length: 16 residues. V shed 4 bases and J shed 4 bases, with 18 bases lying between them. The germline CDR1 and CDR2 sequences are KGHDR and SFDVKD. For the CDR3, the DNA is TGTGCCACCAGTGACCCCGGCAGGAGTGCTACCTATGGCTACACCTTC. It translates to CATSDPGRSATYGYTF.

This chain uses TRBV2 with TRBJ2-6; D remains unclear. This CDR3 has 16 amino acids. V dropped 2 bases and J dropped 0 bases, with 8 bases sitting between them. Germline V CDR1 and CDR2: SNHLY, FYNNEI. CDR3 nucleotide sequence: TGTGCCAGCAGTGAACGCCGAAGCTCTGGGGCCAACGTCCTGACTTTC. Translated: CASSERRSSGANVLTF.

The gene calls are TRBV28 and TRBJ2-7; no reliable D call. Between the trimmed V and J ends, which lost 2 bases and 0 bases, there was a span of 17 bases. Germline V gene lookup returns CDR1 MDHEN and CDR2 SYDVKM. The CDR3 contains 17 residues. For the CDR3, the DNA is TGTGCCAGCAGTTTAGGTGTCCGGCAGTTCGGCTCCTACGAGCAGTACTTC. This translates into CASSLGVRQFGSYEQYF. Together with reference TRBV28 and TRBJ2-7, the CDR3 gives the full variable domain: DVKVTQSSRYLVKRTGEKVFLECVQDMDHENMFWYRQDPGLGLRLIYFSYDVKMKEKGDIPEGYSVSREKKERFSLILESASTNQTSMYLCASSLGVRQFGSYEQYFGPGTRLTVT.

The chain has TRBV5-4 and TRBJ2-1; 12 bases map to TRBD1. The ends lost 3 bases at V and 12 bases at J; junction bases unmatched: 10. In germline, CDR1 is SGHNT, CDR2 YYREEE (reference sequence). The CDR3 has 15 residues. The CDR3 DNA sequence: TGTGCCAGCAGCTCACCGGGACAGGGGGCGCGGGTGCAGTTCTTC. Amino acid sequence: CASSSPGQGARVQFF.

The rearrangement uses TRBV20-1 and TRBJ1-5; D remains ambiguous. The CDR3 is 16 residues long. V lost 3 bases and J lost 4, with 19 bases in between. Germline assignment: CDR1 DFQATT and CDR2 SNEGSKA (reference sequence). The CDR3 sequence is CSASPQKLSGNQPQHF. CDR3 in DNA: TGCAGTGCTAGTCCCCAAAAGTTGTCAGGTAATCAGCCCCAGCATTTT.

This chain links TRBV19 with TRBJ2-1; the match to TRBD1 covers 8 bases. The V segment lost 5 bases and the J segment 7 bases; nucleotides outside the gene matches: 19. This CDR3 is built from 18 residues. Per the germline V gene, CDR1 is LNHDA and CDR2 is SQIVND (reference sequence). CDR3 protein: CASSGGQGLKGLVNEQFF. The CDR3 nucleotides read TGTGCCAGTAGTGGTGGACAGGGATTAAAGGGGCTTGTGAATGAGCAGTTCTTC.

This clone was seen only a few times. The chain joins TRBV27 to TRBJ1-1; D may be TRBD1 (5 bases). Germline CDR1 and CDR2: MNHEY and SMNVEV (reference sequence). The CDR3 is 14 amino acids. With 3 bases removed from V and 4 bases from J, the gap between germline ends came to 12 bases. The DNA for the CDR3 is TGTGCCAGCAGTTTGGCGGGCAGGGCCACTGAAGCTTTCTTT. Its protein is CASSLAGRATEAFF.

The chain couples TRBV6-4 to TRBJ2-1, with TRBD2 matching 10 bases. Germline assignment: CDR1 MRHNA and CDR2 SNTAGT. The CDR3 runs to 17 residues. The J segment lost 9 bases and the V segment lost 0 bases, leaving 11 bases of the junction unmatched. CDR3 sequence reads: CASSDSNRAGGPREQFF. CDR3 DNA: TGTGCCAGCAGTGACTCGAACCGAGCGGGAGGGCCTCGTGAGCAGTTCTTC.

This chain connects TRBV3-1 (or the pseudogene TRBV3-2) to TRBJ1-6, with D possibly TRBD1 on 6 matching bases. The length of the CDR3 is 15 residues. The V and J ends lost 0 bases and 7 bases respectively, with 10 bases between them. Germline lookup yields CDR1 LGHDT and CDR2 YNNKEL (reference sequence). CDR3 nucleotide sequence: TGTGCCAGCAGCCAAGAATTACAGGGAAATTCACCCCTCCACTTT. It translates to CASSQELQGNSPLHF.

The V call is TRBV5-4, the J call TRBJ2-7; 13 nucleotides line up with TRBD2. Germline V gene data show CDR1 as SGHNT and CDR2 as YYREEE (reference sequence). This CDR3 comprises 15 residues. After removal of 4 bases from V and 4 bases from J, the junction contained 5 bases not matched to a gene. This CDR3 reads CASSPGLAGEYEQYF. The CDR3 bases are TGTGCCAGCAGCCCTGGACTAGCGGGAGAGTACGAGCAGTACTTC.

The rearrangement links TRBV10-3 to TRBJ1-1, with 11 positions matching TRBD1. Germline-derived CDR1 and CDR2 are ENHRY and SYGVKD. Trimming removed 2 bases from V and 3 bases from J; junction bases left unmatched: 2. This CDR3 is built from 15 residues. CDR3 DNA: TGTGCCATCAGTGAGGGACAGGGGGCGGACACTGAAGCTTTCTTT. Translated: CAISEGQGADTEAFF.

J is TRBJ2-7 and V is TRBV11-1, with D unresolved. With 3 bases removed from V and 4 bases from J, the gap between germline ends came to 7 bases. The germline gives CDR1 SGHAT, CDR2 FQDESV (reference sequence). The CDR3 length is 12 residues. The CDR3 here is CASSLTTYEQYF. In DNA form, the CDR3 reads TGTGCCAGCAGCTTGACAACGTACGAGCAGTACTTC.

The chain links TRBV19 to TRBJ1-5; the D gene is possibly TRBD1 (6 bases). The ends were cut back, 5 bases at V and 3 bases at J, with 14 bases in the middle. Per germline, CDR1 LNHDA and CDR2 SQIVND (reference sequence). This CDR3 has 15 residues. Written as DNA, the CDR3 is TGTGCCAGTAGTTGGTCGGACAGTAACAATCAGCCCCAGCATTTT. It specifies CASSWSDSNNQPQHF.

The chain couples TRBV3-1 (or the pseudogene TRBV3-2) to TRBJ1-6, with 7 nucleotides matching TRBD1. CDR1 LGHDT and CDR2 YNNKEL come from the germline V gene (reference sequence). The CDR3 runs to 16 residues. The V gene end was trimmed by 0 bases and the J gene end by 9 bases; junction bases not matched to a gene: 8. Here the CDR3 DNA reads TGTGCCAGCAGCCAAGATTTAGGGGGCCTAGGTTCACCCCTCCACTTT. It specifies CASSQDLGGLGSPLHF.

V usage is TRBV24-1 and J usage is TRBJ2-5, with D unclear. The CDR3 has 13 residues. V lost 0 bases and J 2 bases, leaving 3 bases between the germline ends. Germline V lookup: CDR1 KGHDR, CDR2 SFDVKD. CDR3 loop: CATSDLGQETQYF. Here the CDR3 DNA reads TGTGCCACCAGTGATTTGGGTCAAGAGACCCAGTACTTC.

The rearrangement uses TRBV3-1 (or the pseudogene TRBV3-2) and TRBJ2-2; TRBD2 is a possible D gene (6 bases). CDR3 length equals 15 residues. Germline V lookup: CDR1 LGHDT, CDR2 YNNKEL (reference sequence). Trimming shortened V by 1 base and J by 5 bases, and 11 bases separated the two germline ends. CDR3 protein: CASSQGRGRTGELFF. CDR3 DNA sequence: TGTGCCAGCAGCCAAGGGAGGGGACGGACCGGGGAGCTGTTTTTT.

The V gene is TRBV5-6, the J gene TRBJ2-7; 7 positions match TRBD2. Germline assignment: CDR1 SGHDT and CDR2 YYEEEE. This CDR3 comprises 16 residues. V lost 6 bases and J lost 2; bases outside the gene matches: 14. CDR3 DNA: TGTGCCAGCAACCCAGCGGGGCTCCAGGGCACCTACGAGCAGTACTTC. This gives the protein CASNPAGLQGTYEQYF.

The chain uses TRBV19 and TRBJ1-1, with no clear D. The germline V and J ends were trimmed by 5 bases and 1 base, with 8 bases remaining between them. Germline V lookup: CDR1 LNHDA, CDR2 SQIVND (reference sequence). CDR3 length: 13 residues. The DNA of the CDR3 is TGTGCCAGTAGTCAACGGGGGAACACTGAAGCTTTCTTT. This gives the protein CASSQRGNTEAFF.

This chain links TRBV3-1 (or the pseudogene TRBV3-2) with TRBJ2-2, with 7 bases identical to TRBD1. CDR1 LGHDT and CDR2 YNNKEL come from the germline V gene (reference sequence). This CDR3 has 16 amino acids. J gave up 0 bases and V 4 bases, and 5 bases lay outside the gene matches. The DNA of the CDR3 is TGTGCCAGCAGCCGCCGACAGGGAGCGAACACCGGGGAGCTGTTTTTT. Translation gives CASSRRQGANTGELFF.

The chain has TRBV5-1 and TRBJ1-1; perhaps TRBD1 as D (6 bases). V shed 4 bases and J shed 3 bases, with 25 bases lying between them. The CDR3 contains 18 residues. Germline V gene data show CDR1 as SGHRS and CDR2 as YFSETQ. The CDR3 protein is CASSQYRQVPPSHTEAFF. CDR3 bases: TGCGCCAGCAGCCAGTACCGACAGGTACCCCCCTCTCACACTGAAGCTTTCTTT.